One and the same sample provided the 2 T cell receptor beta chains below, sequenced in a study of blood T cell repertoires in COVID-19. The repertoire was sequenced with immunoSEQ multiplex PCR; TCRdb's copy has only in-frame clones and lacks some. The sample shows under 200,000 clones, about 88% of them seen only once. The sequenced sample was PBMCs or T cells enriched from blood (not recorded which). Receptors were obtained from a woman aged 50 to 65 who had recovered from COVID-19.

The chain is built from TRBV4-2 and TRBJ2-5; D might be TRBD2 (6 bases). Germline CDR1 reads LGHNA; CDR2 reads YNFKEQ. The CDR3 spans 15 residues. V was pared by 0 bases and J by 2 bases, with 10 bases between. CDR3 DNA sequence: TGTGCCAGCAGCCAAGATTACGGGAGACAAGAGACCCAGTACTTC. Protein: CASSQDYGRQETQYF.

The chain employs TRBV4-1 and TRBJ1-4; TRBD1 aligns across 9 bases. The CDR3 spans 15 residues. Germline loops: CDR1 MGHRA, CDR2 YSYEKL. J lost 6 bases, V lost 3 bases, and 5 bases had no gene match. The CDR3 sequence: CASSHWTGEDEKLFF. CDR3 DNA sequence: TGCGCCAGCAGCCATTGGACAGGGGAGGATGAAAAACTGTTTTTT.